The 7 T cell receptor beta chains below come from one sample, sequenced in a study of T cell clonotyping in hematopoietic cell transplantation. Sequencing used immunoSEQ multiplex PCR; TCRdb keeps in-frame clones, though not all of them. Among 9,000 to 13,000 clones listed, roughly 90% were seen once. The sequencing here drew on PBMCs, taken 180 days after allogeneic stem cell transplant. These receptors originate from a male patient aged 60 to 75 who had an allogeneic stem cell transplant from an unrelated donor, so the T cells may come from the graft donor. Some clones in this sample may be carry-over from other donors' samples.

V usage is TRBV11-3 and J usage is TRBJ1-2; 8 bases line up with TRBD1. Germline assignment: CDR1 SGHNT and CDR2 YENEEA. V shed 0 bases, J shed 3 bases, and the junction held 9 bases outside the gene matches. The CDR3 spans 17 residues. The CDR3 sequence: CASSLDQRDRKHYGYTF. Here the CDR3 DNA reads TGTGCCAGCAGCTTAGATCAAAGGGACAGGAAACACTATGGCTACACCTTC.

CDR3 loop: CASTWDGRSGANVLTF. CDR3 DNA: TGTGCCAGCACCTGGGACGGAAGGTCTGGGGCCAACGTCCTGACTTTC. The chain is built from TRBV2 and TRBJ2-6, with D perhaps given as TRBD1 or TRBD2 (5 bases each). V lost 7 bases and J lost 1, with 14 bases in between. The CDR3 totals 16 residues. Germline lookup yields CDR1 SNHLY and CDR2 FYNNEI.

The chain couples TRBV6-5 to TRBJ1-3; no clear D. The CDR3 contains 14 residues. Trimming took off 4 bases at V and 0 bases at J, with 7 bases between the two ends. Germline CDR1 MNHEY, CDR2 SVGAGI. CDR3 sequence: CASSSQSSGNTIYF. The CDR3 DNA is TGTGCCAGCAGTTCTCAGAGCTCTGGAAACACCATATATTTT.

The gene calls are TRBV19 and TRBJ1-2; 7 bases align to TRBD1. CDR1 and CDR2 from the germline V gene are LNHDA and SQIVND (reference sequence). V shed 1 base and J 8 bases; nucleotides not matched to a gene: 4. The CDR3 consists of 13 residues. This CDR3 is CASSIAQGRGYTF. The CDR3 coding sequence is TGTGCCAGTAGTATAGCACAGGGGCGCGGCTACACCTTC.

The chain links TRBV5-6 to TRBJ1-2, with 8 bases fitting TRBD1. After removal of 0 bases from V and 9 bases from J, the junction contained 13 bases not matched to a gene. The CDR3 spans 16 residues. Germline CDR1 and CDR2: SGHDT and YYEEEE. For the CDR3, the DNA is TGTGCCAGCAGCTTGGCTTCTGGACAGGGAGGTCGGAGCTACACCTTC. Translating it yields CASSLASGQGGRSYTF.

The chain carries TRBV29-1 and TRBJ1-1; D perhaps matches TRBD1 (6 bases). Trimming pared 3 bases from V and 4 bases from J, leaving 12 bases between. The length of the CDR3 is 13 residues. CDR1 SQVTM and CDR2 ANQGSEA come from the germline V gene. This chain's CDR3 is CSVDTLGATEAFF. The CDR3 DNA reads as TGCAGCGTTGATACTCTGGGGGCCACTGAAGCTTTCTTT.

The genes are TRBV5-1 and TRBJ2-7, with no clear D. This CDR3 is built from 11 residues. The V end was cut by 2 bases, the J end by 2 bases, with 2 bases between. CDR1 is SGHRS, CDR2 YFSETQ, per germline. The CDR3 DNA reads TGCGCCAGCAGCTTCACCTACGAGCAGTACTTC. This sequence encodes CASSFTYEQYF.